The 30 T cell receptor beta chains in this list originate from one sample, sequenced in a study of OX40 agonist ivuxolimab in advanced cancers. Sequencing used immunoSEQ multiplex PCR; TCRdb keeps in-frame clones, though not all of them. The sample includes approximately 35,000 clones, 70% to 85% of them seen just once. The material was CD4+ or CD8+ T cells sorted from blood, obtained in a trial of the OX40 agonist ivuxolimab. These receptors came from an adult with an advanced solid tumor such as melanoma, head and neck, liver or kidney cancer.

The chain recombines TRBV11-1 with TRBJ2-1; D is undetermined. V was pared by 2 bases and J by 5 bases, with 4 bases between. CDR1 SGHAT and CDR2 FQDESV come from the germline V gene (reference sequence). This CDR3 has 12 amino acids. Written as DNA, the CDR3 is TGTGCCAGCAGCTTAAACGACAATGAGCAGTTCTTC. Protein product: CASSLNDNEQFF.

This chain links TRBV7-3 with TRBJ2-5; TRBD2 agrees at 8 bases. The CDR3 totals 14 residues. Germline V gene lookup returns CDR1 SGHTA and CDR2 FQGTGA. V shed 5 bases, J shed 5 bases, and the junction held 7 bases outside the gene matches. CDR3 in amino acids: CASSQRAGGETQYF. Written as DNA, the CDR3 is TGTGCCAGCAGCCAGCGGGCGGGGGGTGAGACCCAGTACTTC.

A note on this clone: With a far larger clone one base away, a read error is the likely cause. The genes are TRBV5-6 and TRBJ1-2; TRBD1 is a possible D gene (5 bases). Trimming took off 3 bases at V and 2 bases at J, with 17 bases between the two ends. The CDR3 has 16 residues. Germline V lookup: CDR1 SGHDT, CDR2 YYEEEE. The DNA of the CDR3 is TGTGCCAGCAGCTGGGAGAGCGGGAGGACAAACTATGGCTACACCTTC. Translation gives CASSWESGRTNYGYTF.

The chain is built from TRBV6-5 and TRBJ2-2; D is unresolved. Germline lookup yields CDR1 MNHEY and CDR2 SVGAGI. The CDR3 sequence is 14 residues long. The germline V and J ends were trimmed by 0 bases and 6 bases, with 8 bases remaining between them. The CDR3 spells CASSYSTVPGELFF. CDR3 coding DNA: TGTGCCAGCAGTTACTCGACGGTCCCCGGGGAGCTGTTTTTT.

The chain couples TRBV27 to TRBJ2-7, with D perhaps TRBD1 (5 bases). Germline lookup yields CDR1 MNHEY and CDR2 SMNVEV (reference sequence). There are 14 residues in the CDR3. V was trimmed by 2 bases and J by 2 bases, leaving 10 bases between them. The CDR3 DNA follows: TGTGCCAGCAGTTTAAGGGGCTCGGCCTACGAGCAGTACTTC. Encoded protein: CASSLRGSAYEQYF.

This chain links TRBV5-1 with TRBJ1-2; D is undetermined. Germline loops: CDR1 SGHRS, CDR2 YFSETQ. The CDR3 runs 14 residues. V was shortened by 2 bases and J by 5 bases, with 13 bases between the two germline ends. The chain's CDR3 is CASSLTGSIYGYTF. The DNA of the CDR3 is TGCGCCAGCAGCTTAACCGGATCAATATATGGCTACACCTTC.

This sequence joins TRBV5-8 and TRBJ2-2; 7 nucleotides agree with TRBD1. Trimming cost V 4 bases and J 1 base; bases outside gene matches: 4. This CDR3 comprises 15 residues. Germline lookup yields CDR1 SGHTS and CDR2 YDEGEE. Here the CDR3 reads CASSPDRVNTGELFF. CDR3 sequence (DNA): TGTGCCAGCAGCCCCGACAGGGTGAACACCGGGGAGCTGTTTTTT.

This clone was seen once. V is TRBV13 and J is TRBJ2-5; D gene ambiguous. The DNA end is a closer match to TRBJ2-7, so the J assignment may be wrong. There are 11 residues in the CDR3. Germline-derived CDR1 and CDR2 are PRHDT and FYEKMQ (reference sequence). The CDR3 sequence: CASSLVYEQYF. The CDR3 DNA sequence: TGTGCCAGCAGCTTAGTCTACGAGCAGTACTTC.

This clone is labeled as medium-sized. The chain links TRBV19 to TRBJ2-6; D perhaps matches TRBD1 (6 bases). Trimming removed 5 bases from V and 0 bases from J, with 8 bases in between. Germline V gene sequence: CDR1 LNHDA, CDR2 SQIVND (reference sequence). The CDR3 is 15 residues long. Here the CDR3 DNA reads TGTGCCAGTAGTGTGACAGGCTCTGGGGCCAACGTCCTGACTTTC. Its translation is CASSVTGSGANVLTF.

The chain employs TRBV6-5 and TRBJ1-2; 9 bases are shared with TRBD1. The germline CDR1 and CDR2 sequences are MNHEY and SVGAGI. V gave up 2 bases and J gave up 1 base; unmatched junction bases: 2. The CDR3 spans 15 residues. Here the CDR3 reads CASSYGQGFNYGYTF. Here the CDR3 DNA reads TGTGCCAGCAGTTACGGACAGGGGTTTAACTATGGCTACACCTTC.

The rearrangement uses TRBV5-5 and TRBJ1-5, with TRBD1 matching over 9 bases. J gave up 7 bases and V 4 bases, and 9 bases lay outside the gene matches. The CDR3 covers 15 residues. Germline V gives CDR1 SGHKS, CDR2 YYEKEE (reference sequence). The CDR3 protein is CASSAITGGGQPQHF. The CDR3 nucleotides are TGTGCCAGCAGCGCAATAACAGGGGGCGGACAGCCCCAGCATTTT.

Written as DNA, the CDR3 is TGTGCCTGGGAGAGATTAGGGGCAGCGAATGGCTACACCTTC. Protein product: CAWERLGAANGYTF. The V and J genes are TRBV30 and TRBJ1-2, with D perhaps matching TRBD1 (5 bases). The V and J ends lost 5 bases and 6 bases respectively, with 19 bases between them. Germline CDR1 is GTSNPN and CDR2 is SVGIG (reference sequence). This CDR3 has 14 residues.

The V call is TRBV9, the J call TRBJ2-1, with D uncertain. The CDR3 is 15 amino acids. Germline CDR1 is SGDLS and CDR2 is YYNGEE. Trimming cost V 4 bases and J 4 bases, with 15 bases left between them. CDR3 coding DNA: TGTGCCAGCAGCACCCGGGCCGCCCCGTACAATGAGCAGTTCTTC. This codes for CASSTRAAPYNEQFF.

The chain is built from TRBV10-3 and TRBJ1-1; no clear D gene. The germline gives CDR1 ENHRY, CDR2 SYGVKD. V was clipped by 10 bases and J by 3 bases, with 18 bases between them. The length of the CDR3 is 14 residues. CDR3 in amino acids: CATRRGIMDTEAFF. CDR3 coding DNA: TGTGCCACCCGGAGAGGGATCATGGACACTGAAGCTTTCTTT.

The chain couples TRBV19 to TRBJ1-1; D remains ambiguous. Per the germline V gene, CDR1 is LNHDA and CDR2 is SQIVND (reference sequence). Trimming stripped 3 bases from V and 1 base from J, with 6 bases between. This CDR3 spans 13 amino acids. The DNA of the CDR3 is TGTGCCAGTAGTATGTCTAGGAACACTGAAGCTTTCTTT. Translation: CASSMSRNTEAFF.

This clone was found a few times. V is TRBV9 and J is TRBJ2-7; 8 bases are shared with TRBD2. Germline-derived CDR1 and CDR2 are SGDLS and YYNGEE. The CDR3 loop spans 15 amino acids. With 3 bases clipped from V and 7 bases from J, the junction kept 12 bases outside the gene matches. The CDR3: CASSALAGPGREQYF. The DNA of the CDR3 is TGTGCCAGCAGCGCCTTAGCGGGACCCGGGAGGGAGCAGTACTTC.

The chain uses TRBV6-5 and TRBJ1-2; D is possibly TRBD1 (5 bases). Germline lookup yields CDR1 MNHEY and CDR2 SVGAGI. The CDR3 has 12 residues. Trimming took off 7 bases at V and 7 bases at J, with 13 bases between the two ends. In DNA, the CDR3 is TGTGCCAGCACAGGGAATGAGGGTGGCTACACCTTC. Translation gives CASTGNEGGYTF.

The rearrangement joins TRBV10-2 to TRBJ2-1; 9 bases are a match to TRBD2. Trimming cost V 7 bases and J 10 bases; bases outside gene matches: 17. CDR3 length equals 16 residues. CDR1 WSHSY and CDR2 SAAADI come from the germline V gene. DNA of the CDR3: TGCGCCAGCAATTTGGGCCGGACTAGCGCTGGAGGGGAGCAGTTCTTC. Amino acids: CASNLGRTSAGGEQFF.

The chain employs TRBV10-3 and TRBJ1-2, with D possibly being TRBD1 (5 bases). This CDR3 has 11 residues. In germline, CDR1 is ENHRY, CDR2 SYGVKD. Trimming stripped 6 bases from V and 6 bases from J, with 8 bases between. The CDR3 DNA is TGTGCCATCAGGATGACAGATGGCTACACCTTC. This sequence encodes CAIRMTDGYTF.

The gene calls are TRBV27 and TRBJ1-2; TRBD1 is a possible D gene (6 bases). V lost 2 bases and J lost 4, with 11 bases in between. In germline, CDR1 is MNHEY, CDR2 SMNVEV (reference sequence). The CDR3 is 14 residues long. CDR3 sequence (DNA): TGTGCCAGCAGTTTAAACAGGGAGGTCTATGGCTACACCTTC. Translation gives CASSLNREVYGYTF.

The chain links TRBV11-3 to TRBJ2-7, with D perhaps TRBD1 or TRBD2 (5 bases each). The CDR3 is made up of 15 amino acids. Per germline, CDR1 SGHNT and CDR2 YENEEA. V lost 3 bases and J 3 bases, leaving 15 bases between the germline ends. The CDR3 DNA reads TGTGCCAGCAGCTTGCACCCAGGGAGATTCTACGAGCAGTACTTC. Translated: CASSLHPGRFYEQYF.

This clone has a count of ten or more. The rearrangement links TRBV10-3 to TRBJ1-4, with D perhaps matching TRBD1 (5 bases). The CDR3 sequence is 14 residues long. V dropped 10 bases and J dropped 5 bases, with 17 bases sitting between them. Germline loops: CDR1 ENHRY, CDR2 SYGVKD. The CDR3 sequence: CATTRGLRNEKLFF. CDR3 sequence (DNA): TGTGCCACCACTCGGGGACTGAGGAATGAAAAACTGTTTTTT.

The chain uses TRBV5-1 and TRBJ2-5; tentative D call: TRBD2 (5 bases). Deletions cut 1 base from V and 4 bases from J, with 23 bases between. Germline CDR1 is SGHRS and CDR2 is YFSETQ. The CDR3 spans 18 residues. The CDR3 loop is CASSLYLLGREGGETQYF. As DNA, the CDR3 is TGCGCCAGCAGCTTGTATCTTTTGGGTAGGGAAGGAGGAGAGACCCAGTACTTC.

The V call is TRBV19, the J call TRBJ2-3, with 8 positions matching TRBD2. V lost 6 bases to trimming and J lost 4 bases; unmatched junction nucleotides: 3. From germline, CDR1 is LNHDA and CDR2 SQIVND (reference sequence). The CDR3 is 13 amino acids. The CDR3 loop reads CASRERGSDTQYF. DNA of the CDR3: TGTGCCAGTAGGGAGCGGGGGTCAGATACGCAGTATTTT.

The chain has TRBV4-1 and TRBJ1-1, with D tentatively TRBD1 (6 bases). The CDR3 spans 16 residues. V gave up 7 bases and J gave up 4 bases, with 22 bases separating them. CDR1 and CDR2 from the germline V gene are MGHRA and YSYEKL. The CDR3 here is CASKSRGGQGGTEAFF. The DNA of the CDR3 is TGCGCCAGCAAATCCCGCGGGGGGCAAGGGGGCACTGAAGCTTTCTTT.

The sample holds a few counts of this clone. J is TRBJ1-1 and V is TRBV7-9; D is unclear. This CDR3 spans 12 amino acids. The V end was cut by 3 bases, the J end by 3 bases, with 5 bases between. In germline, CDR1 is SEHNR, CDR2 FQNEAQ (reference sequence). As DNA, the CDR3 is TGTGCCAGCAGCTTTCCGGACACTGAAGCTTTCTTT. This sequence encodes CASSFPDTEAFF.

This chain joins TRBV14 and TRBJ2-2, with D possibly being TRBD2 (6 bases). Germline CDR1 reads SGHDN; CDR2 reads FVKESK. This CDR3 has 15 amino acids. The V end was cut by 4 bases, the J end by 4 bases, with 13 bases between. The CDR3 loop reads CASSLVAGITGELFF. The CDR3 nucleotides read TGTGCCAGCAGCCTCGTCGCGGGAATCACCGGGGAGCTGTTTTTT.

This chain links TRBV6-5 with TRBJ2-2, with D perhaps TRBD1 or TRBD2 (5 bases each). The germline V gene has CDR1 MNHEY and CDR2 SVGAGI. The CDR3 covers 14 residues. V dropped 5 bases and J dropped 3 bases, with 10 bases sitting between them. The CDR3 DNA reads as TGTGCCAGCAGTACGGGACCGTACACCGGGGAGCTGTTTTTT. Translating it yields CASSTGPYTGELFF.

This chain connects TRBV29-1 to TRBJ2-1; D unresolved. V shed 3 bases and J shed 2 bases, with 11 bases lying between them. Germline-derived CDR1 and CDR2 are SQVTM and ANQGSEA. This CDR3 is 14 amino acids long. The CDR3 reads CSVDEWGTYNEQFF. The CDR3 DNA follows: TGCAGCGTTGATGAGTGGGGAACCTACAATGAGCAGTTCTTC.

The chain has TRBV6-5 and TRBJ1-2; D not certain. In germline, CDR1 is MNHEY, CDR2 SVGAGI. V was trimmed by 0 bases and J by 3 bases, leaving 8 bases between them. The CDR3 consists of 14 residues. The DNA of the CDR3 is TGTGCCAGCAGTTACTCGAGTCAGGACTATGGCTACACCTTC. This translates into CASSYSSQDYGYTF.